The present T cell receptor beta chain was sequenced within a study of T cells expressing NK-cell markers. For the study at large: It was sorted CD3+CD56+NKG2C+, CD3+CD56+NKG2C- and CD3+CD56-NKG2C+ T cells that supplied the TCR beta repertoires.

Beta-chain TCR cDNA was generated via 5'RACE template switching with UMIs. TCRdb re-called the 5' RACE reads and shows each CDR3 protein once, DNA omitted. The repertoire table contains about 390,000 distinct CDR3 sequences. On this clonotype itself: Its antigen is unknown.

The germline V gene has CDR1 SEHNR and CDR2 FQNEAQ (reference sequence). The CDR3 length is 14 residues. Findings of the study overall: The study found these clonotypes also leading the CD3+CD56-NKG2C+ fraction in a few donors.

This receptor was obtained from a woman in her 50s in good health. The specimen was blood T cells: a sorted CD56 or NKG2C T cell subset, CD4+ or CD8+ T cells, or bulk PBMC T cells (not recorded which). The rearrangement links TRBV7-9 to TRBJ1-2; TCRdb names TRBD1, which stays unverified in the absence of DNA. The CDR3 sequence is CASSQGQGDYGYTF.